Below, 21 T cell receptor beta chains from the same sample are listed, as sequenced in a study of blood T cell repertoires in COVID-19. Profiled with immunoSEQ multiplex PCR; TCRdb holds only in-frame clones, not every one. The sample carries under 200,000 clones, over 75% recorded once. Sequenced sample: peripheral blood. The receptors were gathered from a man in his forties with active or convalescent COVID-19.

The gene calls are TRBV19 and TRBJ1-3, with D perhaps matching TRBD1 (6 bases). The germline V gene has CDR1 LNHDA and CDR2 SQIVND (reference sequence). Trimming shortened V by 7 bases and J by 2 bases, and 15 bases separated the two germline ends. The CDR3 consists of 15 residues. The CDR3 loop reads CASTQGTGPGNTIYF. DNA of the CDR3: TGTGCCAGTACCCAAGGAACAGGGCCTGGAAACACCATATATTTT.

Only one count was recorded for this clone. This chain joins TRBV15 and TRBJ2-4; the D is unclear. The germline CDR1 and CDR2 sequences are LNHNV and YYDKDF (reference sequence). CDR3 size: 18 residues. With 3 bases removed from V and 0 bases from J, the gap between germline ends came to 18 bases. For the CDR3, the DNA is TGTGCCACCAGCAGGCGACCGGCCGACAAAAGAGCCAAAAACATTCAGTACTTC. It codes for CATSRRPADKRAKNIQYF.

The rearrangement joins TRBV9 to TRBJ1-2; 7 bases align to TRBD1. CDR3 length: 16 residues. V lost 4 bases to trimming and J lost 8 bases; unmatched junction nucleotides: 17. The germline V gene has CDR1 SGDLS and CDR2 YYNGEE. This chain's CDR3 is CASSQGEGGRTYGYTF. DNA of the CDR3: TGTGCCAGCAGCCAGGGGGAAGGGGGGCGAACCTACGGCTACACCTTC.

The chain is built from TRBV5-8 and TRBJ1-5, with 8 positions matching TRBD1. The germline CDR1 and CDR2 sequences are SGHTS and YDEGEE. V shed 0 bases and J 0 bases; nucleotides not matched to a gene: 8. This CDR3 region has 18 residues. The CDR3 coding sequence is TGTGCCAGCAGCTTGGCACGGACAGGGTCCCATAGCAATCAGCCCCAGCATTTT. This sequence encodes CASSLARTGSHSNQPQHF.

The chain recombines TRBV19 with TRBJ1-6; no clear D gene. Trimming shortened V by 0 bases and J by 9 bases, and 9 bases separated the two germline ends. Germline values: CDR1 LNHDA, CDR2 SQIVND (reference sequence). The CDR3 loop spans 14 amino acids. The CDR3 loop reads CASSIDRGISPLHF. Here the CDR3 DNA reads TGTGCCAGTAGTATAGATCGAGGTATTTCACCCCTCCACTTT.

The V call is TRBV18, the J call TRBJ2-6, with 9 bases aligning to TRBD1. Per the germline V gene, CDR1 is KGHSH and CDR2 is LQKENI. V trimming: 5 bases; J trimming: 0 bases; junction bases outside the gene matches: 11. There are 19 residues in the CDR3. The CDR3 region has the DNA TGTGCCAGCTCAACCCGTACCGGGACAGGGAGCTCTGGGGCCAACGTCCTGACTTTC. This sequence encodes CASSTRTGTGSSGANVLTF.

V and J are TRBV7-2 and TRBJ1-1; no clear D. The CDR3 length is 13 residues. Germline loops: CDR1 SGHTA, CDR2 FQGNSA. Trimming removed 6 bases from V and 1 base from J, with 9 bases in between. CDR3 residues: CASSLSRNTEAFF. CDR3 nucleotides: TGTGCCAGCAGTCTTAGTAGGAACACTGAAGCTTTCTTT. Filled out from reference TRBV7-2 and TRBJ1-1, the complete variable domain reads GAGVSQSPSNKVTEKGKDVELRCDPISGHTALYWYRQSLGQGLEFLIYFQGNSAPDKSGLPSDRFSAERTGGSVSTLTIQRTQQEDSAVYLCASSLSRNTEAFFGQGTRLTVV.

The genes are TRBV5-4 and TRBJ2-5, with unresolved D. Germline V gives CDR1 SGHNT, CDR2 YYREEE (reference sequence). This CDR3 spans 15 amino acids. With 0 bases removed from V and 1 base from J, the gap between germline ends came to 10 bases. CDR3 protein: CASSLGQAVQETQYF. The CDR3 DNA reads TGTGCCAGCAGCTTGGGGCAGGCAGTCCAAGAGACCCAGTACTTC.

V is TRBV19 and J is TRBJ1-2; 11 bases are a match to TRBD1. CDR1 is LNHDA and CDR2 is SQIVND in the germline V gene (reference sequence). Trimming cost V 7 bases and J 4 bases; bases outside gene matches: 5. The CDR3 is 14 residues long. The CDR3 DNA reads TGTGCCAGTACCGAGGGACAGGGGGTCTATGGCTACACCTTC. This gives the protein CASTEGQGVYGYTF.

This chain uses TRBV9 with TRBJ2-1; 9 positions agree with TRBD2. Trimming removed 4 bases from V and 4 bases from J; junction bases left unmatched: 12. The CDR3 runs 17 residues. Germline V gene sequence: CDR1 SGDLS, CDR2 YYNGEE. The CDR3 loop is CASSLRPSGATYNEQFF. The CDR3, as DNA: TGTGCCAGCAGCCTAAGGCCTAGCGGGGCCACTTACAATGAGCAGTTCTTC.

The chain carries TRBV30 and TRBJ2-7; D may be TRBD1 (6 bases). CDR1 GTSNPN and CDR2 SVGIG come from the germline V gene (reference sequence). The CDR3 is 12 residues long. V was trimmed by 1 base and J by 7 bases, leaving 11 bases between them. Here the CDR3 reads CAWSEFQGEQYF. In DNA form, the CDR3 reads TGTGCCTGGAGTGAATTCCAGGGGGAGCAGTACTTC. The entire variable domain, with the rest obtained from reference TRBV30 and TRBJ2-7, is as follows: SQTIHQWPATLVQPVGSPLSLECTVEGTSNPNLYWYRQAAGRGLQLLFYSVGIGQISSEVPQNLSASRPQDRQFILSSKKLLLSDSGFYLCAWSEFQGEQYFGPGTRLTVT.

The rearrangement links TRBV7-9 to TRBJ1-2; 11 bases line up with TRBD1. Trimming removed 5 bases from V and 0 bases from J; junction bases left unmatched: 11. The germline CDR1 and CDR2 sequences are SEHNR and FQNEAQ (reference sequence). The CDR3 is 18 amino acids. DNA of the CDR3: TGTGCCAGCAGCCATTCGGGACAGGGGGTGCTAGCTAACTATGGCTACACCTTC. This translates into CASSHSGQGVLANYGYTF.

The chain has TRBV10-3 and TRBJ1-2; TRBD1 agrees at 9 bases. After removal of 9 bases from V and 8 bases from J, the junction contained 10 bases not matched to a gene. The CDR3 covers 13 residues. Germline CDR1 is ENHRY and CDR2 is SYGVKD. CDR3 in amino acids: CAIVPGQGRGYTF. The CDR3, as DNA: TGTGCCATTGTTCCGGGACAGGGTAGGGGCTACACCTTC.

The V gene is TRBV30, the J gene TRBJ2-7; 7 bases fit TRBD1. The CDR3 has 14 residues. The ends lost 1 base at V and 1 base at J; junction bases unmatched: 4. Germline V gene data show CDR1 as GTSNPN and CDR2 as SVGIG (reference sequence). The CDR3 DNA sequence: TGTGCCTGGAGTGGGGGCAGGGGGTCCTACGAGCAGTACTTC. This translates into CAWSGGRGSYEQYF.

The chain is built from TRBV7-2 and TRBJ2-5; possible D gene TRBD1, 5 bases. The CDR3 contains 16 residues. Trimming removed 1 base from V and 5 bases from J, with 17 bases in between. Per the germline V gene, CDR1 is SGHTA and CDR2 is FQGNSA. The chain's CDR3 is CASSLEGDWVVETQYF. The CDR3 region has the DNA TGTGCCAGCAGCTTAGAAGGGGATTGGGTGGTGGAGACCCAGTACTTC.

V and J are TRBV3-1 (or the pseudogene TRBV3-2) and TRBJ1-1; D is unresolved. V lost 0 bases, J lost 4 bases, and 9 bases lay in between. Germline CDR1 and CDR2: LGHDT and YNNKEL (reference sequence). This CDR3 spans 14 amino acids. In DNA form, the CDR3 reads TGTGCCAGCAGCCAAGAAACGGTTCGCACTGAAGCTTTCTTT. Protein product: CASSQETVRTEAFF.

The chain is built from TRBV9 and TRBJ2-1; D perhaps matches TRBD2 (6 bases). V lost 0 bases to trimming and J lost 4 bases, with 11 bases between them. Germline loops: CDR1 SGDLS, CDR2 YYNGEE. CDR3 length equals 15 residues. CDR3: CASSVVVAEYNEQFF. DNA of the CDR3: TGTGCCAGCAGCGTAGTAGTAGCGGAGTACAATGAGCAGTTCTTC.

V is TRBV5-4 and J is TRBJ1-1, with D perhaps matching TRBD1 (5 bases). The V gene lost 0 bases and the J gene lost 4 bases, with 13 bases spanning the gap. The CDR3 sequence is 15 residues long. Germline V gives CDR1 SGHNT, CDR2 YYREEE (reference sequence). CDR3 nucleotides: TGTGCCAGCAGCTTGGGTAGGCAGGGAGGCACTGAAGCTTTCTTT. Translation: CASSLGRQGGTEAFF.

This chain connects TRBV2 to TRBJ2-3; D unresolved. Germline-derived CDR1 and CDR2 are SNHLY and FYNNEI. CDR3 size: 13 residues. Trimming took off 7 bases at V and 0 bases at J, with 8 bases between the two ends. The CDR3 DNA reads TGTGCCAGCACCTCGACTAGCACAGATACGCAGTATTTT. Amino acid sequence: CASTSTSTDTQYF.

The rearrangement links TRBV7-2 to TRBJ1-3, with TRBD1 matching 7 bases. The junction had 5 bases not matched to a gene; V was cut back by 3 bases and J by 0 bases. CDR1 is SGHTA, CDR2 FQGNSA, per germline. The CDR3 length is 16 residues. The CDR3 DNA sequence: TGTGCCAGCAGCTTTGGGACAGTAAGCTCTGGAAACACCATATATTTT. It specifies CASSFGTVSSGNTIYF. The variable domain in full, with the rest retrieved from reference TRBV7-2 and TRBJ1-3, is GAGVSQSPSNKVTEKGKDVELRCDPISGHTALYWYRQSLGQGLEFLIYFQGNSAPDKSGLPSDRFSAERTGGSVSTLTIQRTQQEDSAVYLCASSFGTVSSGNTIYFGEGSWLTVV.

The gene calls are TRBV5-1 and TRBJ2-2; 7 positions agree with TRBD2. V dropped 0 bases and J dropped 0; count of bases not matched to a gene: 2. The germline V gene has CDR1 SGHRS and CDR2 YFSETQ. This CDR3 region has 16 residues. The CDR3, as DNA: TGCGCCAGCAGCTTGGGACTAGCTGCGAACACCGGGGAGCTGTTTTTT. Encoded protein: CASSLGLAANTGELFF.